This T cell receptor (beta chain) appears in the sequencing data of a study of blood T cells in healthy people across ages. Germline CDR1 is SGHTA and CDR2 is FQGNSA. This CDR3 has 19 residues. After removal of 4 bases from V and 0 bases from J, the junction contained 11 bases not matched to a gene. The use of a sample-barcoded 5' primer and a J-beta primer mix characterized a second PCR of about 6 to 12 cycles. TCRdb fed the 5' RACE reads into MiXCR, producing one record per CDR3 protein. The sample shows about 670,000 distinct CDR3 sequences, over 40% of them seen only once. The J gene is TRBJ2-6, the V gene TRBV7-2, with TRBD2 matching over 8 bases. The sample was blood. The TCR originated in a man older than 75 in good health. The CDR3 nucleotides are TGTGCCAGCAGCTCTAACGGGGGGGAAACCAACTCTGGGGCCAACGTCCTGACTTTC. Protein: CASSSNGGETNSGANVLTF. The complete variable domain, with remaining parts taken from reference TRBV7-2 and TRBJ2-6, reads GAGVSQSPSNKVTEKGKDVELRCDPISGHTALYWYRQSLGQGLEFLIYFQGNSAPDKSGLPSDRFSAERTGGSVSTLTIQRTQQEDSAVYLCASSSNGGETNSGANVLTFGAGSRLTVL.